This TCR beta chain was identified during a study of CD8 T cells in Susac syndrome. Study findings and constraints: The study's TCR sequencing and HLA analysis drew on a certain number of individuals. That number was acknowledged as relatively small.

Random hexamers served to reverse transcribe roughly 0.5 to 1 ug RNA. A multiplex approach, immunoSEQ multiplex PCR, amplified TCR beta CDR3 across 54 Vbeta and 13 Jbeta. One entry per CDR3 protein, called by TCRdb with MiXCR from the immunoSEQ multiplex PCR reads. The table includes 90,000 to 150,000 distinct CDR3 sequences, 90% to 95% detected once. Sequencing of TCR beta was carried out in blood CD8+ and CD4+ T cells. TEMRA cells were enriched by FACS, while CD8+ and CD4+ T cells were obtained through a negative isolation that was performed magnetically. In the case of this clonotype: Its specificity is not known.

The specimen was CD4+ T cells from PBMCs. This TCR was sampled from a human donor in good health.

CDR3 sequence reads: CASSSSGTVNTEAFF. DNA for the CDR3: TGTGCCAGCAGTTCCTCCGGGACAGTGAACACTGAAGCTTTCTTT. The chain employs TRBV12-3 or TRBV12-4 and TRBJ1-1; 7 bases are shared with TRBD1. V was clipped by 4 bases and J by 0 bases; unmatched bases: 5. The CDR3 totals 15 residues.